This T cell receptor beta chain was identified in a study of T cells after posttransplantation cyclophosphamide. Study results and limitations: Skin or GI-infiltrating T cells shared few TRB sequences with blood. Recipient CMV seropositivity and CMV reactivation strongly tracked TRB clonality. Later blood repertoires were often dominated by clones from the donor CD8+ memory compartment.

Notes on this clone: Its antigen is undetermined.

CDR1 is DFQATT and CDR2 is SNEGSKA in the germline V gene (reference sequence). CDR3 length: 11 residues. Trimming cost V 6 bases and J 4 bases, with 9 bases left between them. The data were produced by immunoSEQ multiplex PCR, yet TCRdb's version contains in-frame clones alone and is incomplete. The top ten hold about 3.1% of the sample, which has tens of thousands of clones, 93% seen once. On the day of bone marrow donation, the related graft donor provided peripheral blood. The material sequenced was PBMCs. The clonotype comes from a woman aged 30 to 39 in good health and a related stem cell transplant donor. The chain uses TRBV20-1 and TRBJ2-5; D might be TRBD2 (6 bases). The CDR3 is CSALASETQYF. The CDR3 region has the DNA TGCAGTGCACTAGCTTCAGAGACCCAGTACTTC.